The entry that follows covers one T cell receptor beta chain sequence. The antigen is not known. The sample originates from a study of shared clonotypes between healthy human individuals. Study-wide results and caveats: In general, naive subsets displayed greater estimated richness than memory subsets did.

Donors were healthy HIV-negative adults without recent acute infections or vaccinations. The assay was immunoSEQ multiplex PCR, and TCRdb's table has in-frame clones only and misses some. The profile covers roughly 1.4 million clones, with approximately 98.5% appearing a single time and under 0.45% taken by the ten largest. This CDR3 has 17 amino acids. J lost 2 bases, V lost 0 bases, and 7 bases had no gene match. Germline V CDR1 and CDR2: SGHRS, YFSETQ. The sequence was collected from a man aged 25 to 40 in good health. The chain uses TRBV5-1 and TRBJ2-5; 10 nucleotides agree with TRBD2. The sample was naive CD4+ T cells sorted from blood. Stated subset: CD45RA+ positively selected. The CDR3 here is CASSLAVAGGLQETQYF. DNA for the CDR3: TGCGCCAGCAGCTTGGCCGTAGCGGGAGGCCTACAAGAGACCCAGTACTTC. The variable domain in full, completed from reference TRBV5-1 and TRBJ2-5, reads KAGVTQTPRYLIKTRGQQVTLSCSPISGHRSVSWYQQTPGQGLQFLFEYFSETQRNKGNFPGRFSGRQFSNSRSEMNVSTLELGDSALYLCASSLAVAGGLQETQYFGPGTRLLVL.